This T cell receptor beta chain came from a study of blood T cell repertoires in COVID-19. This clone has a single count. Participants, roughly 18 to 90 years old, spanned around 25 US areas. Two negative PCRs, clearance, or symptom resolution had been documented for recovered Cohort 3 donors. Authors' data handling: Cell counts per sample came from amplifying reference gene primers. Clones were sequenced by immunoSEQ multiplex PCR, and TCRdb holds only the in-frame ones, with some missing. The V and J calls and the clone size are those of that table, but D and trimming were determined from the DNA. The profile shows about 480,000 clones, around 89% of them singletons. V was cut by 0 bases and J by 9 bases, with 9 bases left in between. The CDR3 is made up of 14 amino acids. From germline, CDR1 is LGHNA and CDR2 YSLEER.

The sequenced sample consisted of PBMCs or T cells enriched from blood (not recorded which). The V gene is TRBV4-3, the J gene TRBJ1-6; tentatively, D is TRBD1 (5 bases). The TCR sequence derives from a woman in her thirties or forties who had recovered from COVID-19. The CDR3 protein is CASSQEGGRSPLHF. In DNA, the CDR3 is TGCGCCAGCAGCCAAGAGGGGGGACGTTCACCCCTCCACTTT.